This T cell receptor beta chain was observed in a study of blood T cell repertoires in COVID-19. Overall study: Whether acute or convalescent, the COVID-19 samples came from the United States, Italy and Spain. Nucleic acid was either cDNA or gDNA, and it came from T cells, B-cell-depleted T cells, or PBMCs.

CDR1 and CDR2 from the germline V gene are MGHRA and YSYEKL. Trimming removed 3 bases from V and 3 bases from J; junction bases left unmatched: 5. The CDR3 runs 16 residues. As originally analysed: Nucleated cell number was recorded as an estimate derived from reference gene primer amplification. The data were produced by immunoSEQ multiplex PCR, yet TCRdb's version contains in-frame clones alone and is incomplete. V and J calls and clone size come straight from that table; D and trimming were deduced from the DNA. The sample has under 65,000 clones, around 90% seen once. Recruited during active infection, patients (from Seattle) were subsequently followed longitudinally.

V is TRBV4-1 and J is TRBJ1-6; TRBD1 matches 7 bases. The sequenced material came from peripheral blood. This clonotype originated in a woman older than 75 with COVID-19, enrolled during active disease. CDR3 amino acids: CASSQDRDSYNSPLHF. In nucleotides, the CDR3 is TGCGCCAGCAGCCAGGACCGGGACAGCTATAATTCACCCCTCCACTTT.